The clone carrying this TCR beta chain appeared a few times. What it binds is unknown. The entry originates in a study of siplizumab effects on memory and regulatory T cells. Study-level findings and limits: Alloreactive sequences tracing back to unstimulated CD4+ memory cells were significantly reduced by siplizumab. Naive or memory phenotype assignment was not possible for roughly 80-97% of proliferating CD4+ or CD8+ clones.

CDR1 and CDR2 from the germline V gene are SGHTA and FQGNSA. Losses at the gene ends were 5 bases for V and 0 bases for J; bases not matched to a gene: 8. The CDR3 has 18 residues. Sequenced by immunoSEQ multiplex PCR; TCRdb stores in-frame clones only, minus some. This sample has over 80,000 clones, with roughly 86% found just once. The source material was Tregs sorted from blood. V gene TRBV7-2 combines with J gene TRBJ2-2, with 11 bases that match TRBD2. This TCR derives from a human donor in good health. This CDR3 reads CASSLTPLAGANTGELFF. DNA for the CDR3: TGTGCCAGCAGCCTCACGCCACTAGCGGGGGCGAACACCGGGGAGCTGTTTTTT.